The next 6 T cell receptor beta chains were all read from a single sample in a study of blood T cell repertoires in COVID-19. Clones were read by immunoSEQ multiplex PCR, and TCRdb kept only the in-frame ones, dropping some. The sample carries 200,000 to 300,000 clones, about 88% recorded once. Sample: peripheral blood. The receptor source for this set is a man aged 55 to 70 who had recovered from COVID-19.

The chain employs TRBV15 and TRBJ1-5, with D perhaps matching TRBD1 (5 bases). V was shortened by 3 bases and J by 10 bases, with 22 bases between the two germline ends. CDR1 and CDR2 (germline): LNHNV, YYDKDF (reference sequence). This CDR3 region has 16 residues. The CDR3 region has the DNA TGTGCCACCAGCAGTCCCCGGGCAGGGAGGGCCGGTCCCCAGCATTTT. Translated: CATSSPRAGRAGPQHF.

The table lists this clone with a count of one. The chain employs TRBV29-1 and TRBJ1-5; D may be TRBD1 (6 bases). Germline CDR1 reads SQVTM; CDR2 reads ANQGSEA. The CDR3 is made up of 14 amino acids. V was trimmed by 7 bases and J by 3 bases, leaving 16 bases between them. In DNA form, the CDR3 reads TGCAGCGCCTCCTCCGGGGGGCCCAATCAGCCCCAGCATTTT. It codes for CSASSGGPNQPQHF.

This chain connects TRBV19 to TRBJ1-5; perhaps TRBD1 as D (5 bases). The germline V gene has CDR1 LNHDA and CDR2 SQIVND (reference sequence). The CDR3 consists of 15 residues. V was shortened by 5 bases and J by 5 bases, with 16 bases between the two germline ends. The CDR3 DNA sequence: TGTGCCAGTAGTCCGAGCGGGACGTACTATCAGCCCCAGCATTTT. Amino acid sequence: CASSPSGTYYQPQHF.

The chain is built from TRBV7-2 and TRBJ2-7; possible D gene TRBD2, 5 bases. CDR3 length: 14 amino acids. V shed 6 bases and J shed 0 bases, with 12 bases lying between them. CDR1 is SGHTA and CDR2 is FQGNSA in the germline V gene. CDR3: CASRRLGNSYEQYF. For the CDR3, the DNA is TGTGCCAGCAGACGCCTCGGGAACTCCTACGAGCAGTACTTC.

The gene calls are TRBV7-9 and TRBJ2-1; the D gene is possibly TRBD2 (6 bases). CDR1 and CDR2 (germline): SEHNR, FQNEAQ (reference sequence). The CDR3 length is 15 residues. Trimming removed 5 bases from V and 4 bases from J, with 15 bases in between. The CDR3 here is CASSTGLRNYNEQFF. In nucleotides, the CDR3 is TGTGCCAGCAGCACGGGACTCCGTAATTACAATGAGCAGTTCTTC.

The chain carries TRBV27 and TRBJ1-6, with TRBD1 matching 8 bases. The CDR3 is 15 residues long. Germline CDR1 and CDR2: MNHEY and SMNVEV (reference sequence). V lost 3 bases to trimming and J lost 10 bases; unmatched junction nucleotides: 8. CDR3 in DNA: TGTGCCAGCAGTTTCCCCAGGGGGCTCGGATCACCCCTCCACTTT. Translated: CASSFPRGLGSPLHF.